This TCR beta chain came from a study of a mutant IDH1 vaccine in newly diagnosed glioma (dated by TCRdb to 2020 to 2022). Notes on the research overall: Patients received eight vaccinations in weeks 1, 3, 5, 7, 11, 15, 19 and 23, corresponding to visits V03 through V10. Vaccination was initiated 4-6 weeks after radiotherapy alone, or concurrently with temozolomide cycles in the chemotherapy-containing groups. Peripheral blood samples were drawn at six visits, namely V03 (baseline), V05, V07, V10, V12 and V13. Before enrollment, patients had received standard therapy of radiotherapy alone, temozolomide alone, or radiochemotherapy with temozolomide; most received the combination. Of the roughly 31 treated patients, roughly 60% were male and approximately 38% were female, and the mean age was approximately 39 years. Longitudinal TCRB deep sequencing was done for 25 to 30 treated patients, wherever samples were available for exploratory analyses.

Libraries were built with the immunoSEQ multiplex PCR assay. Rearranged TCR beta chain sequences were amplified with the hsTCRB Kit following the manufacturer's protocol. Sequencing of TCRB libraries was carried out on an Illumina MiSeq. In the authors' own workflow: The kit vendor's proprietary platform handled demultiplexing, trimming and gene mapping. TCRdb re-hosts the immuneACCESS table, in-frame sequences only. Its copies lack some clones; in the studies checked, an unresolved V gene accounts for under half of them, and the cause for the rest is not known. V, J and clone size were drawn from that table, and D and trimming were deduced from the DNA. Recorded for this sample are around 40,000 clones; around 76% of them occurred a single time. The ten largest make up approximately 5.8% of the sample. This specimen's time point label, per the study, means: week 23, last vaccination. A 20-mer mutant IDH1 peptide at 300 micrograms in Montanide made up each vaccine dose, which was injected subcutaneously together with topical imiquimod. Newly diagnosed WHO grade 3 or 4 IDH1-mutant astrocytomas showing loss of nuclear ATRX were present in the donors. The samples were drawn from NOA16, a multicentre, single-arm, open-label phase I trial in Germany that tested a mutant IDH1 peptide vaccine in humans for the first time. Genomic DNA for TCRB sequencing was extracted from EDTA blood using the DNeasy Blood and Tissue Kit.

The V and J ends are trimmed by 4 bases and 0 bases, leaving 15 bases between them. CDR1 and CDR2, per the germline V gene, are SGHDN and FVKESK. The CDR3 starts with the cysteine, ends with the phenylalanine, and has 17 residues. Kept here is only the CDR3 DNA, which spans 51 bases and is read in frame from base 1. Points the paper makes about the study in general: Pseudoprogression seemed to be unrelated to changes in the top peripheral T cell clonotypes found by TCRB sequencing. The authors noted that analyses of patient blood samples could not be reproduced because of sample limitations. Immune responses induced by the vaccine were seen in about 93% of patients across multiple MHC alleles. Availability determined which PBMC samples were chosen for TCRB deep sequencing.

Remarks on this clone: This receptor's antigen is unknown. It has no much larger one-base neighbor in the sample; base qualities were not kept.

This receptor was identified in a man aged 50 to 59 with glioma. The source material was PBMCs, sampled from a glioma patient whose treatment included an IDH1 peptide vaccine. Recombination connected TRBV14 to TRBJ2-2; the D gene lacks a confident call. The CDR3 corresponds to CASSRAWLGTNTGELFF. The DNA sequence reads TGTGCCAGCAGCCGTGCCTGGCTAGGGACGAACACCGGGGAGCTGTTTTTT.